The present T cell receptor beta chain was sequenced within a study of radiation and T cells in renal cell carcinoma. Study background: Nephrectomy followed 15 Gy stereotactic body radiation by 4 weeks.

The time point is: baseline pretreatment blood. Treatment defined: 15 Gy SBRT to primary tumor, nephrectomy 4 weeks later. Serial blood draws occurred at baseline and 2 and 4 weeks post-SBRT. About this clone: The antigen remains unidentified.

CDR1 SGHKS and CDR2 YYEKEE come from the germline V gene (reference sequence). The CDR3 totals 15 residues. V was clipped by 0 bases and J by 5 bases; unmatched bases: 7. General study points: Baseline intratumoral clonotype presence is unknown without pretreatment biopsies. From baseline, blood top tumor clonotypes peaked at 2 weeks post-radiation.

The method was immunoSEQ multiplex PCR; TCRdb's version includes in-frame clones alone and lacks a portion of them. Of roughly 100,000 clones listed, 65% to 90% are singletons. The TCR originated in a man aged 50 to 60 with renal cell carcinoma. The chain employs TRBV5-5 and TRBJ2-7; 8 bases match TRBD2. The input for sequencing was blood, taken from a patient whose treatment included radiotherapy and nephrectomy. The CDR3 DNA sequence: TGTGCCAGCAGCTTGGTACGGGAGGGCCGCGACGAGCAGTACTTC. This encodes CASSLVREGRDEQYF.